This T cell receptor beta chain was identified during a study of T cell repertoires in cytomegalovirus infection. Whole-study results and caveats: HLA-C-restricted CMV-specific TCR beta clonotypes were dominant in the ex vivo response.

J lost 4 bases, V lost 4 bases, and 17 bases had no gene match. Germline CDR1 SGHTA, CDR2 FQGNSA. The CDR3 contains 18 residues. This clonotype was seen a few times. Antigen unknown. MiXCR, applied by TCRdb to the reads, yields one record per CDR3 protein. This repertoire shows approximately 250,000 distinct CDR3 sequences, around 8.7% found once; its top ten account for approximately 15%. The sequenced sample consisted of PBMCs. This clonotype was sampled from a human donor in good health (CMV status not recorded). Some clones in this sample may be carry-over from other donors' samples. This chain uses TRBV7-2 with TRBJ1-2, with 8 bases fitting TRBD1. CDR3 nucleotides: TGTGCCAGCAGCTCAGCGGGACAGGACTACGCGTTTTTCTATGGCTACACCTTC. It translates to CASSSAGQDYAFFYGYTF. The entire variable domain, with the rest obtained from reference TRBV7-2 and TRBJ1-2, is as follows: GAGVSQSPSNKVTEKGKDVELRCDPISGHTALYWYRQSLGQGLEFLIYFQGNSAPDKSGLPSDRFSAERTGGSVSTLTIQRTQQEDSAVYLCASSSAGQDYAFFYGYTFGSGTRLTVV.